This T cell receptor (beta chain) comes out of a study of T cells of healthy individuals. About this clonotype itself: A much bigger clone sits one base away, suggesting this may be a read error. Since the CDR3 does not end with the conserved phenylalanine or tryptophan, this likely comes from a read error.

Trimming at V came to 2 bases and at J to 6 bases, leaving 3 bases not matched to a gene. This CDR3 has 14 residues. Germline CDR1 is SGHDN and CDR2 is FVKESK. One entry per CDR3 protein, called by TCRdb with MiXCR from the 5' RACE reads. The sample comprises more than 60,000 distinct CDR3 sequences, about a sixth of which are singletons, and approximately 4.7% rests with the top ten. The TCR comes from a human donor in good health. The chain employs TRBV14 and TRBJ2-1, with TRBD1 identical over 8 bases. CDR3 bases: TGTGCCAGCAGCCAACCCGGGACAGGCAATGAGCAGTTCATC. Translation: CASSQPGTGNEQFI.